The 27 T cell receptor beta chains in this list originate from one sample, sequenced in a study of T cell repertoires in cytomegalovirus infection. TCRdb analysed the reads with MiXCR anew, one entry per CDR3 protein. The data show hundreds of thousands of distinct CDR3 sequences, 20% to 25% seen once. Sequenced: CD8+ T cells from PBMCs. The receptors shown here come from a human donor in good health (CMV status not recorded). Some clones in this sample may be carry-over from other donors' samples.

Points on this clonotype: This may be a read error: a much more frequent sequence differs by one nucleotide. CDR3 coding DNA: TGTGCCAACAGCTTAGCGGCAGGTCAAAAACTGTTTTTT. Amino acid sequence: CANSLAAGQKLFF. The V gene is TRBV7-9, the J gene TRBJ1-4; D is uncertain. Germline values: CDR1 SEHNR, CDR2 FQNEAQ (reference sequence). This CDR3 comprises 13 residues.

This clonotype has a handful of counts. The gene calls are TRBV7-9 and TRBJ2-7; 12 nucleotides align to TRBD1. From germline, CDR1 is SEHNR and CDR2 FQNEAQ (reference sequence). The CDR3 extends over 15 amino acids. The trim removed 5 bases at V and 5 bases at J, leaving 7 bases unmatched. As DNA, the CDR3 is TGTGCCAGCAGCGGCCCGGGACAGGGGGCCCACGAGCAGTACTTC. It encodes CASSGPGQGAHEQYF. The variable domain in full, with the rest retrieved from reference TRBV7-9 and TRBJ2-7, is DTGVSQNPRHKITKRGQNVTFRCDPISEHNRLYWYRQTLGQGPEFLTYFQNEAQLEKSRLLSDRFSAERPKGSFSTLEIQRTEQGDSAMYLCASSGPGQGAHEQYFGPGTRLTVT.

This clonotype was observed many times. V and J are TRBV7-6 and TRBJ1-3; D remains ambiguous. The CDR3 loop spans 15 amino acids. Germline CDR1 is SGHVS and CDR2 is FNYEAQ. Trimming took 5 bases from V and 2 from J, leaving 13 bases between them. The CDR3 DNA reads TGTGCCAGCAGCCCTAGTTTCGGAACTGGAAACACCATATATTTT. Protein: CASSPSFGTGNTIYF.

Comments on this clonotype: This may be a read error, as it is one base from a much larger clone. The chain is built from TRBV7-6 and TRBJ2-1; D might be TRBD1 (5 bases). CDR1 is SGHVS, CDR2 FNYEAQ, per germline. The CDR3 loop spans 11 amino acids. CDR3 residues: CANSNRNEQFF. The CDR3 bases are TGTGCCAACAGCAACAGGAATGAGCAGTTCTTC.

This clonotype was counted at least ten times. The rearrangement uses TRBV7-8 and TRBJ1-1, with TRBD1 matching over 7 bases. The CDR3 consists of 16 residues. The germline V gene encodes CDR1 SGHVS and CDR2 FQNEAQ. With 0 bases clipped from V and 5 bases from J, the junction kept 9 bases outside the gene matches. The CDR3 DNA is TGTGCCAGCAGCTTAGCCCTTACAGGGGTTGGGACTGAAGCTTTCTTT. It encodes CASSLALTGVGTEAFF.

This clonotype was seen more than once but under ten times. This chain joins TRBV7-9 and TRBJ2-1, with 14 bases matching TRBD2. Per germline, CDR1 SEHNR and CDR2 FQNEAQ (reference sequence). After removal of 5 bases from V and 3 bases from J, the junction contained 6 bases not matched to a gene. The CDR3 has 17 amino acids. The CDR3 DNA sequence: TGTGCCAGCAGCCCTCGGACTAGCGGGGGGATCTACAATGAGCAGTTCTTC. As protein: CASSPRTSGGIYNEQFF. The whole variable domain, remainder taken from reference TRBV7-9 and TRBJ2-1, is DTGVSQNPRHKITKRGQNVTFRCDPISEHNRLYWYRQTLGQGPEFLTYFQNEAQLEKSRLLSDRFSAERPKGSFSTLEIQRTEQGDSAMYLCASSPRTSGGIYNEQFFGPGTRLTVL.

This sequence joins TRBV29-1 and TRBJ2-2; possibly TRBD2 for D (5 bases). CDR1 is SQVTM, CDR2 ANQGSEA, per germline. Trimming took 1 base from V and 1 from J, leaving 13 bases between them. This CDR3 is 16 amino acids long. Here the CDR3 DNA reads TGCAGCGTTGAAGGCGGTCGCGAGGGGAACACCGGGGAGCTGTTTTTT. This encodes CSVEGGREGNTGELFF.

This clonotype was observed a handful of times. The chain has TRBV6-6 and TRBJ2-5, with TRBD1 as a possible D gene (5 bases). V was trimmed by 5 bases and J by 7 bases, leaving 20 bases between them. This CDR3 contains 15 residues. Germline lookup yields CDR1 MNHNY and CDR2 SVGAGI (reference sequence). The CDR3 region is CASSPGAGPFGTQYF. CDR3 in DNA: TGTGCCAGCAGTCCTGGGGCTGGACCTTTTGGGACCCAGTACTTC.

V usage is TRBV28 and J usage is TRBJ1-2, with 7 positions matching TRBD1. CDR1 is MDHEN and CDR2 is SYDVKM in the germline V gene. The length of the CDR3 is 13 residues. Trimming removed 4 bases from V and 6 bases from J; junction bases left unmatched: 5. CDR3 amino acids: CASSWGRGNGYTF. In nucleotides, the CDR3 is TGTGCCAGCAGTTGGGGCAGGGGGAATGGCTACACCTTC.

V usage is TRBV27 and J usage is TRBJ2-1; D is perhaps TRBD1 or TRBD2 (5 bases each). The V and J ends lost 3 bases and 8 bases respectively, with 8 bases between them. The germline gives CDR1 MNHEY, CDR2 SMNVEV (reference sequence). The CDR3 extends over 12 amino acids. CDR3 in amino acids: CASSLMGDEQFF. CDR3 nucleotide sequence: TGTGCCAGCAGTTTGATGGGGGATGAGCAGTTCTTC.

V is TRBV28 and J is TRBJ2-5; tentative D call: TRBD1 (5 bases). Germline CDR1 is MDHEN and CDR2 is SYDVKM. The CDR3 is made up of 15 amino acids. V was trimmed by 4 bases and J by 1 base, leaving 13 bases between them. CDR3 residues: CASSSTDSFQETQYF. CDR3 DNA sequence: TGTGCCAGCAGTTCCACAGACAGCTTCCAAGAGACCCAGTACTTC. Full variable domain (missing parts from reference TRBV28 and TRBJ2-5): DVKVTQSSRYLVKRTGEKVFLECVQDMDHENMFWYRQDPGLGLRLIYFSYDVKMKEKGDIPEGYSVSREKKERFSLILESASTNQTSMYLCASSSTDSFQETQYFGPGTRLLVL.

This clonotype was seen many times. V and J are TRBV12-3 or TRBV12-4 and TRBJ2-5; TRBD1 agrees at 9 bases. V shed 6 bases, J shed 5 bases, and the junction held 7 bases outside the gene matches. The CDR3 loop spans 14 amino acids. Here the CDR3 reads CASSPTGGVETQYF. The CDR3 nucleotides are TGTGCCAGCAGCCCTACAGGGGGCGTGGAGACCCAGTACTTC.

V usage is TRBV20-1 and J usage is TRBJ2-1; 12 bases align to TRBD1. Germline V lookup: CDR1 DFQATT, CDR2 SNEGSKA (reference sequence). After removal of 0 bases from V and 9 bases from J, the junction contained 6 bases not matched to a gene. The CDR3 extends over 15 amino acids. CDR3 protein: CSARDRDRGLIEQFF. The CDR3 DNA follows: TGCAGTGCTAGAGATCGGGACAGGGGGCTTATTGAGCAGTTCTTC.

This clonotype occurred a few times. The chain recombines TRBV6-2 or TRBV6-3 with TRBJ2-1; either TRBD1 or TRBD2 may fit D (6 bases each). The CDR3 has 14 residues. V lost 7 bases to trimming and J lost 4 bases, with 14 bases between them. The germline CDR1 and CDR2 sequences are MNHEY and SVGEGT. CDR3 protein: CASTLGGLYNEQFF. DNA of the CDR3: TGTGCCAGCACCCTAGGGGGGTTGTACAATGAGCAGTTCTTC.

Turning to this clonotype: A much larger clone is a single base away; this may be a read error. The chain combines TRBV12-3 or TRBV12-4 with TRBJ2-6; perhaps TRBD1 as D (5 bases). The CDR3 loop spans 17 amino acids. The CDR3 nucleotides are TGTGCCAGCAGTTCCAGGGTTAGTACCTCTGGGACCAACGTCCTGACTTTC. Its translation: CASSSRVSTSGTNVLTF.

With respect to this clonotype: This sequence may be a read error, since a much larger clone differs from it by one base. The rearrangement joins TRBV7-9 to TRBJ2-7, with a tentative D call TRBD1 (5 bases). The CDR3 has 15 amino acids. Germline CDR1 reads SEHNR; CDR2 reads FQNEAQ (reference sequence). Trimming took off 3 bases at V and 3 bases at J, with 15 bases between the two ends. This CDR3 reads CASSFSQGMDYEQYF. The CDR3 DNA is TGTGCCAGCAGCTTTTCCCAGGGTATGGACTACGAGCAGTACTTC.

A remark on this clonotype: It may be a read error: a sequence one base away is much more abundant. The chain carries TRBV7-3 and TRBJ2-2; D not certain. This CDR3 spans 14 amino acids. V was trimmed by 5 bases and J by 4 bases, leaving 11 bases between them. From germline, CDR1 is SGHTA and CDR2 FQGTGA. CDR3 sequence reads: CASSPVPTTGELFF. For the CDR3, the DNA is TGTGCCAGCAGCCCCGTGCCTACCACCGGGGAGCTGTTTTTT.

The gene calls are TRBV7-4 and TRBJ2-1; D uncertain. Germline V gives CDR1 SGHVT, CDR2 SQSDAQ. V was cut by 7 bases and J by 7 bases, with 20 bases left in between. The CDR3 spans 15 residues. In DNA, the CDR3 is TGTGCCAGCAACACACCGGACCTGACTCAGAATGAGCAGTTCTTC. The encoded protein is CASNTPDLTQNEQFF.

This clonotype showed up just once. The conserved phenylalanine or tryptophan is not found at the CDR3 terminus, so this likely reflects a read error. The rearrangement joins TRBV6-1 to TRBJ2-3; maybe TRBD2 (5 bases). There are 13 residues in the CDR3. The germline CDR1 and CDR2 sequences are MNHNS and SASEGT. CDR3 nucleotide sequence: TGTGCCAACAGTACCGGGGAGACAGATACGCAGTATTTA. As protein: CANSTGETDTQYL.

The chain couples TRBV29-1 to TRBJ2-2, with 9 positions matching TRBD1. CDR1 is SQVTM and CDR2 is ANQGSEA in the germline V gene. V lost 6 bases to trimming and J lost 1 base; unmatched junction nucleotides: 3. The CDR3 consists of 14 residues. Here the CDR3 reads CSVAGQGNTGELFF. The CDR3 DNA is TGCAGCGTCGCGGGACAGGGGAACACCGGGGAGCTGTTTTTT.

The rearrangement joins TRBV7-9 to TRBJ2-3; 7 bases are a match to TRBD2. The CDR3 totals 14 residues. CDR1 and CDR2 from the germline V gene are SEHNR and FQNEAQ (reference sequence). With V trimmed by 5 bases and J by 0 bases, 2 bases remained unmatched. The CDR3 spells CASSAAGSTDTQYF. DNA of the CDR3: TGTGCCAGCAGCGCAGCGGGGAGCACAGATACGCAGTATTTT.

Many counts were recorded for this clonotype. The chain recombines TRBV7-6 with TRBJ2-3, with D perhaps assigned TRBD1 or TRBD2 (5 bases each). This CDR3 comprises 16 residues. Trimming shortened V by 2 bases and J by 3 bases, and 15 bases separated the two germline ends. Germline CDR1 and CDR2: SGHVS and FNYEAQ. CDR3 sequence reads: CASSLSKGTTTDTQYF. Written as DNA, the CDR3 is TGTGCCAGCAGCTTAAGCAAGGGGACGACAACAGATACGCAGTATTTT.

The chain uses TRBV29-1 and TRBJ2-2, with TRBD2 identical over 8 bases. CDR3 length: 16 amino acids. Germline lookup yields CDR1 SQVTM and CDR2 ANQGSEA. J lost 2 bases, V lost 6 bases, and 11 bases had no gene match. CDR3 in DNA: TGCAGCGTGGGCCCCGGCGGGGGGCTTAACACCGGGGAGCTGTTTTTT. Translating it yields CSVGPGGGLNTGELFF.

V gene TRBV27 combines with J gene TRBJ2-1, with 7 positions matching TRBD2. The CDR3 covers 18 residues. Unmatched junction bases numbered 13, after V lost 5 bases and J lost 0 bases. Germline V gene lookup returns CDR1 MNHEY and CDR2 SMNVEV (reference sequence). CDR3 in amino acids: CASSIGLGRGFSYNEQFF. CDR3 DNA sequence: TGTGCCAGCAGTATAGGGTTGGGGCGGGGGTTCTCCTACAATGAGCAGTTCTTC.

The rearrangement uses TRBV5-1 and TRBJ2-2; no firm D call. V was pared by 0 bases and J by 10 bases, with 4 bases between. The CDR3 length is 11 residues. Germline values: CDR1 SGHRS, CDR2 YFSETQ. The CDR3 is CASSLGMELFF. DNA of the CDR3: TGCGCCAGCAGCTTGGGCATGGAGCTGTTTTTT.

About this clonotype itself: This may stem from a read error, because a much larger clone lies one nucleotide away. This chain connects TRBV7-8 to TRBJ2-5; TRBD2 agrees at 13 bases. The length of the CDR3 is 17 residues. CDR1 is SGHVS, CDR2 FQNEAQ, per germline. The CDR3, as DNA: TGTGTCAGCAGATGGGGACTAGCGGGGAGGGGGGAAGAGACCCAGTACTTC. Protein: CVSRWGLAGRGEETQYF.

As regards this clonotype: Being one base from a much bigger clone, this may be a read error. The V call is TRBV7-2, the J call TRBJ1-1, with D possibly being TRBD1 (5 bases). The CDR3 is 15 amino acids. The germline gives CDR1 SGHTA, CDR2 FQGNSA. The DNA of the CDR3 is TGTGCCAACAGCTTTCTCCAGGGAATTAACACTGAAGCTTTCTTT. Residues: CANSFLQGINTEAFF.